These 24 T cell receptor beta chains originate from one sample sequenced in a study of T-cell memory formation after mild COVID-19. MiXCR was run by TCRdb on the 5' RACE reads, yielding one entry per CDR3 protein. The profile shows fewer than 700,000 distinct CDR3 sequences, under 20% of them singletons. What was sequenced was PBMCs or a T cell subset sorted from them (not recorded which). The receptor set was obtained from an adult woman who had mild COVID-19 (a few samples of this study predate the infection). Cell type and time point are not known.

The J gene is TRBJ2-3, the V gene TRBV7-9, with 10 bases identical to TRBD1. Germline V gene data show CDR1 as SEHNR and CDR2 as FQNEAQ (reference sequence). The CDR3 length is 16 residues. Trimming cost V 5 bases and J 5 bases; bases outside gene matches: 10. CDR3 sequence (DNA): TGTGCCAGCAGCACACGGGACAGGGGAAAACAAGATACGCAGTATTTT. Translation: CASSTRDRGKQDTQYF.

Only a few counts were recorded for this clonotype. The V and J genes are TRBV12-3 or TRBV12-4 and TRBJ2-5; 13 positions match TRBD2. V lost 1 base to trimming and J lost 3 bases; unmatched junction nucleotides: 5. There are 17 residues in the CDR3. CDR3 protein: CASSLGLTSGGKETQYF. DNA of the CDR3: TGTGCCAGCAGTTTAGGACTGACTAGCGGGGGGAAAGAGACCCAGTACTTC.

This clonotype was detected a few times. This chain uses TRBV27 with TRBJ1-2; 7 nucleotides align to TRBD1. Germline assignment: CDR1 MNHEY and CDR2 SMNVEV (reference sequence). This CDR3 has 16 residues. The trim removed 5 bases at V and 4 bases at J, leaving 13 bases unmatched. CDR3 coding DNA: TGTGCCAGCAGTCCCGCGACAGGGAGCCCACTCTATGGCTACACCTTC. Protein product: CASSPATGSPLYGYTF.

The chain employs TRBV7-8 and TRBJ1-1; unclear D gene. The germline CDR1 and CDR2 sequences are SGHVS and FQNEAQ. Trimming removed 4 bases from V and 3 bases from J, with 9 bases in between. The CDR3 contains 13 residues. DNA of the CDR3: TGTGCCAGCAGCTCGCCGGGAGACACTGAAGCTTTCTTT. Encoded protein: CASSSPGDTEAFF.

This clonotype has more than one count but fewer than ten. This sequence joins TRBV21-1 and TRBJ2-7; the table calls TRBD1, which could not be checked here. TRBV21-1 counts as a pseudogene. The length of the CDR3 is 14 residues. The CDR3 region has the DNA TGTGCCAGCAGCCGGGGGACAGCACCCTACGAGCAGTACTTC. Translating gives CASSRGTAPYEQYF.

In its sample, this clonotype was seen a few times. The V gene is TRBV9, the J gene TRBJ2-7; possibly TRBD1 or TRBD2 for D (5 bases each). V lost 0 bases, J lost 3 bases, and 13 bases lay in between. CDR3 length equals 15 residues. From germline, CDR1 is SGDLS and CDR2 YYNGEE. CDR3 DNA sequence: TGTGCCAGCAGCGTAGAAGGGGCTAGCAGCTACGAGCAGTACTTC. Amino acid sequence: CASSVEGASSYEQYF.

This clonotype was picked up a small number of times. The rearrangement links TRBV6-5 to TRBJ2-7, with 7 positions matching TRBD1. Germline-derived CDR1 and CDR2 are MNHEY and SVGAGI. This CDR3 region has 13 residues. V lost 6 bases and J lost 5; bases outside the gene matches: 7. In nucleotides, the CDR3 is TGTGCCAGCAGGTCGACAGGGTCTAACGAGCAGTACTTC. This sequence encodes CASRSTGSNEQYF.

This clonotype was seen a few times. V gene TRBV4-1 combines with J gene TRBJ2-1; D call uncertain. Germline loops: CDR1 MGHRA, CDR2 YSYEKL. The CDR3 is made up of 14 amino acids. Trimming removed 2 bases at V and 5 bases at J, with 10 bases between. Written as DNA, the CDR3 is TGCGCCAGCAGCCAAATGGTGTTGCACAATGAGCAGTTCTTC. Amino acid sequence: CASSQMVLHNEQFF.

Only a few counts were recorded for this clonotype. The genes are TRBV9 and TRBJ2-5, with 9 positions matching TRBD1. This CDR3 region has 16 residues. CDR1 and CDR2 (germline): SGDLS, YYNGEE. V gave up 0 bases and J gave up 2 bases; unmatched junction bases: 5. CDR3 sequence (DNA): TGTGCCAGCAGCGTAGGGGACAGGGTTTTTCAAGAGACCCAGTACTTC. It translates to CASSVGDRVFQETQYF.

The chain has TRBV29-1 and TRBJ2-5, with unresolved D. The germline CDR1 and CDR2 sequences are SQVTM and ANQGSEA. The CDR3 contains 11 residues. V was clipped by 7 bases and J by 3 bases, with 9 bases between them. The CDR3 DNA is TGCAGCGGCGCCCAAGAAGAGACCCAGTACTTC. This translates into CSGAQEETQYF.

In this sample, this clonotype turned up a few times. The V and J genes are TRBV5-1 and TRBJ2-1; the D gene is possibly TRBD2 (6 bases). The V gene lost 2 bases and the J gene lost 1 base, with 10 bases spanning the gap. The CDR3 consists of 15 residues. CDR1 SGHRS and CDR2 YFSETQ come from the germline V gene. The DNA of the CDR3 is TGCGCCAGCAGCTTTACGGGGGAGTCCTACAATGAGCAGTTCTTC. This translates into CASSFTGESYNEQFF.

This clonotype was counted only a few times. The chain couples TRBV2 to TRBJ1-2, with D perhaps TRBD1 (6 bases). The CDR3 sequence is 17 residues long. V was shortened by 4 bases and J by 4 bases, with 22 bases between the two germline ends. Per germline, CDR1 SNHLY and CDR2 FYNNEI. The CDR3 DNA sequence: TGTGCCAGCAGTGTGCCTTCCCCAGGGGCGGATACCTATGGCTACACCTTC. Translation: CASSVPSPGADTYGYTF.

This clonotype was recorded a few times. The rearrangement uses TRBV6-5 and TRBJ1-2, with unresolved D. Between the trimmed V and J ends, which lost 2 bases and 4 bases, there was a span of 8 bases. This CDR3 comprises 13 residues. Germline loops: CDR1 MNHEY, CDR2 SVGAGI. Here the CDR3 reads CASSYPWGYGYTF. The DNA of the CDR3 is TGTGCCAGCAGTTACCCGTGGGGCTATGGCTACACCTTC.

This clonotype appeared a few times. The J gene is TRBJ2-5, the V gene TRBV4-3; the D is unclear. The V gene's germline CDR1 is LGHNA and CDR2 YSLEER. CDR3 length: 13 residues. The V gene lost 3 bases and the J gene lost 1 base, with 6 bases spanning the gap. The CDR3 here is CASSQYLQETQYF. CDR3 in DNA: TGCGCCAGCAGCCAGTATCTCCAAGAGACCCAGTACTTC.

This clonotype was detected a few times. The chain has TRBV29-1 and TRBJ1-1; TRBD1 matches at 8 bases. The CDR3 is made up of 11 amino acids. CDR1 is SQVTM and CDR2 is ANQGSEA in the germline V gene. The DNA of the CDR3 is TGCAGGACAGGGGAGGGAACTGAAGCTTTCTTT. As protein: CRTGEGTEAFF. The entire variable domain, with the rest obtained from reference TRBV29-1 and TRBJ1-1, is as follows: SAVISQKPSRDICQRGTSLTIQCQVDSQVTMMFWYRQQPGQSLTLIATANQGSEATYESGFVIDKFPISRPNLTFSTLTVSNMSPEDSSIYLCRTGEGTEAFFGQGTRLTVV.

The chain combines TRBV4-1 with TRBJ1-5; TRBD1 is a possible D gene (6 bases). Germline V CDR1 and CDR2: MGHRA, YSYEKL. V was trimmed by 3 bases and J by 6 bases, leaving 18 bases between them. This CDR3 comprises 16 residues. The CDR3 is CASSHFYNRDSQPQHF. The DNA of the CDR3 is TGCGCCAGCAGCCACTTCTACAACAGGGATTCTCAGCCCCAGCATTTT.

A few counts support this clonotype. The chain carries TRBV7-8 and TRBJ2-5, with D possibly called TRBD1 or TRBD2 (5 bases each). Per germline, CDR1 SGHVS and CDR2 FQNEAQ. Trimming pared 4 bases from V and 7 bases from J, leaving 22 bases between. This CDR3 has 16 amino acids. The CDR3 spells CASSSTRDVSRVTQYF. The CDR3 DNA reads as TGTGCCAGCAGCTCGACTCGGGACGTCTCAAGAGTGACCCAGTACTTC.

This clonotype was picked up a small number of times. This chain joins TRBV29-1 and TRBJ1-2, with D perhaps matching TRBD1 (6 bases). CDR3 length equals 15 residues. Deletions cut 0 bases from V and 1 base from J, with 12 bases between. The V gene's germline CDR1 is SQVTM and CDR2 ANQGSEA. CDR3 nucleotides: TGCAGCGTTGAAGACAGGGGCAGGAGTAACTATGGCTACACCTTC. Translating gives CSVEDRGRSNYGYTF.

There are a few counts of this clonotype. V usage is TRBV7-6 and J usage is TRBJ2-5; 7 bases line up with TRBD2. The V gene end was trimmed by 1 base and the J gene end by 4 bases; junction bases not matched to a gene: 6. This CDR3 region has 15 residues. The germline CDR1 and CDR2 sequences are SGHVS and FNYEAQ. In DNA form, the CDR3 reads TGTGCCAGCAGCTTAGATTTTGGGGGGGTAGAGACCCAGTACTTC. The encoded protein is CASSLDFGGVETQYF.

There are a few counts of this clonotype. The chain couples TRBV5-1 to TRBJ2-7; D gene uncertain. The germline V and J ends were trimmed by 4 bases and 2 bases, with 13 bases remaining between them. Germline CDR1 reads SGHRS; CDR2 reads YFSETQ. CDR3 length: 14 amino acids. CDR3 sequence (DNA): TGCGCCAGCAGCGCTGGGTTGCTTACCTACGAGCAGTACTTC. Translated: CASSAGLLTYEQYF.

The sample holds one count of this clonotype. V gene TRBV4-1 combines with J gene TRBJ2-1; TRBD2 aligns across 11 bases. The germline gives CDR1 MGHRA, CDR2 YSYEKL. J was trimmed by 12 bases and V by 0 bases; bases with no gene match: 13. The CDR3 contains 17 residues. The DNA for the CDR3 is TGCGCCAGCAGCCAAGAACTAGCGGGAGCGGCTGCATACAGGCAGTTCTTC. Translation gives CASSQELAGAAAYRQFF.

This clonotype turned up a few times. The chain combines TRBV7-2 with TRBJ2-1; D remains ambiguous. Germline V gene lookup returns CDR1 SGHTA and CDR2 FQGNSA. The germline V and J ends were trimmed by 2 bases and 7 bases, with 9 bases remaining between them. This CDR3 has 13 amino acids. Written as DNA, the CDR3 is TGTGCCAGCAGCTTAAAACCAGGTAATGAGCAGTTCTTC. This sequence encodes CASSLKPGNEQFF.

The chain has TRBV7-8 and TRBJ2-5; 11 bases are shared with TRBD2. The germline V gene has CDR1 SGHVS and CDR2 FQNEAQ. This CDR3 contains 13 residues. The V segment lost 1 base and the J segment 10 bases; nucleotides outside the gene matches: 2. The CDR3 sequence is CASSLVGLADQYF. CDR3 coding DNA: TGTGCCAGCAGCTTAGTGGGACTAGCGGACCAGTACTTC.

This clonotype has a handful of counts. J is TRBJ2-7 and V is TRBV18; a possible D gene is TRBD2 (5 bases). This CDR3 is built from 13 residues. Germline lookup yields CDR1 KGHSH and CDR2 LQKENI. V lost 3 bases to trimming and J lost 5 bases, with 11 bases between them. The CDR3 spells CASSPLSGDEQYF. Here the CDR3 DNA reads TGTGCCAGCTCACCCCTTTCCGGGGACGAGCAGTACTTC.